This T cell receptor beta chain was retrieved from a study of cytomegalovirus exposure and HLA in healthy donors. The study, taken as a whole, reports: Rare TCR sequences dominated, though some public TCRs recurred in many donors.

The CDR3 extends over 16 amino acids. The V and J ends lost 3 bases and 3 bases, in that order; junction bases with no gene match: 9. Per the germline V gene, CDR1 is LNHDA and CDR2 is SQIVND (reference sequence). Some clones are missing from TCRdb's copy, which holds only in-frame ones; the method was immunoSEQ multiplex PCR. The profile shows some 150,000 clones, roughly 90% of them singletons. A word on this clone: Its antigen remains unidentified.

Sequenced material: PBMCs. The rearrangement links TRBV19 to TRBJ2-7, with 9 positions matching TRBD2. This TCR was sampled from a man aged 18-30 years in good health and CMV-seropositive. The CDR3, as DNA: TGTGCCAGTAGTATCCAGCCGGCTAGCGGGGTCTACGAGCAGTACTTC. Its protein is CASSIQPASGVYEQYF.